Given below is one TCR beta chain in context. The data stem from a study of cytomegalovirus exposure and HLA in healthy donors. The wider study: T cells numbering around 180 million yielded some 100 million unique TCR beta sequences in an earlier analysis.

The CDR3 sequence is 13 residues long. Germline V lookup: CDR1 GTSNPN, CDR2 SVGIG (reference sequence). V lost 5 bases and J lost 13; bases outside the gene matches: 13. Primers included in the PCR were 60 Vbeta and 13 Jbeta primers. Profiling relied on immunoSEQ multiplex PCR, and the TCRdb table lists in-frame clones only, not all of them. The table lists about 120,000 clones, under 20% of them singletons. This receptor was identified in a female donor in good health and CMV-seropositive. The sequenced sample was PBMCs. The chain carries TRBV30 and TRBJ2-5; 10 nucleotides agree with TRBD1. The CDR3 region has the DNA TGTGCCTGGCGAGCTCTGGGGGACAGGGGTTTGTACTTC. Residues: CAWRALGDRGLYF.